This T cell receptor beta chain was recovered during a study of blood T cells in healthy people across ages (dated by TCRdb to about 2015). About the full investigation: In model experiments, template switching captured about one uniquely barcoded TCR beta cDNA molecule for every two T cells. Age-related changes in TCR beta repertoire diversity were measured in the study by deep sequencing normalized with unique cDNA molecular identifiers. For two donors (one aged 18 to 30 and one aged 80 or older), the study analyzed two additional independent replicas of 1 million unique cDNA reads from the same blood draw. To avoid experimental bias, donors of different ages were randomly spread across the sequencing lanes. Donors were grouped into four age groups: young (average about 15 years), middle-aged (about 40), aged (roughly 67) and long-lived (just over 80).

The donors were roughly 39 Caucasian individuals from Russia, aged 6 to 90 years, who were systemically healthy. Ten milliliters of peripheral blood were drawn from each donor into EDTA-treated Vacutainer tubes. Ficoll-Paque density-gradient centrifugation was used to isolate PBMCs, with at least 7 million per sample. Trizol reagent was used to extract total RNA from the PBMCs, yielding at least 5.5 micrograms per sample. For every donor, an aliquot of PBMCs went through flow cytometry to measure the percentages of naive CD45RAhigh/CD27high T cells. This clonotype was seen a few times. There is no known antigen for this receptor. No clone much larger than this one lies a single base away; base qualities are absent. V and J lose 2 bases and 3 bases, and a span of 19 bases separates them. Taken from the germline V gene, the CDR1 and CDR2 loops are MGHRA and YSYEKL. The CDR3 goes from the cysteine to the phenylalanine over 18 residues. Only the CDR3 part of the read is kept: 54 bases, read in frame from the first base.

The paper's findings and limits, for the study overall: Compared with the aged group, more naive CD4+ T cells, fewer expanded clones and increased TCR diversity were shown by the long-lived group, suggesting age selection. Observed TCR beta diversity correlated strongly with the percentage of naive T cells measured by flow cytometry. Estimates of total diversity based on one million sequenced T cells were regarded as lower bounds and as underestimates. As age increased, observed TCR beta diversity per million T cells dropped in a roughly linear way, and a significant reduction was already evident by age around 41. Because donor CMV infection status was unknown, age-related changes in expanded clonotypes were potentially confounded. Conclusive comparison of naive and antigen-experienced compartments was prevented by the profiling of bulk unsorted PBMCs.

Library method: 5' RACE. Sequencing took place on an Illumina HiSeq 2500. A second 7 to 11 cycle PCR used a sample-barcoded 5' primer and a J-beta primer mix. A template-switch 5' adaptor carrying 12 random nucleotides introduced a unique molecular identifier onto each TCR beta cDNA molecule. Each sample yielded at least 3 million CDR3-containing paired-end reads. All of the RNA was converted into first-strand cDNA using the Mint cDNA synthesis kit, with a TRBC-specific oligonucleotide serving as the primer. After uracil-DNA glycosylase treatment, a first 18-cycle PCR used universal primers M1SS and BC2_uni_R on all cDNA. The source study handled its data this way. Each sample was normalized by randomly selecting 1 million high-quality reads, each carrying a distinct molecular identifier. Reads sharing molecular identifiers were discarded rather than binned into consensus sequences. CDR3 identification, clonotype clustering and error correction used MiTCR with a Q25 quality threshold and the strictest error-elimination algorithm. A nonparametric unseen species model with Euler transformation was used to estimate lower-bound total TCR beta diversity. Using fastp trimming at Q25 and MiXCR clonotype assembly, TCRdb reanalyzed the public sequencing data and kept in-frame beta chains. All rows with the same CDR3 protein become a single entry with the most common DNA and genes. TCRdb's processing, not the authors' own work, is the source of the V and J calls. This sample holds 700,000 to 900,000 distinct CDR3 sequences; 40% to 65% were observed only once. The ten most abundant clones make up around 40% of the sample.

Input material: blood. This clonotype was sampled from a man of 80 years or more in good health. The chain is assembled from TRBV4-1 and TRBJ1-4; TRBD1 is a possible D gene, resting on 6 matching bases. The CDR3 protein is CASSQSTGDESANEKLFF. The DNA sequence follows: TGCGCCAGCAGCCAATCGACAGGAGATGAGTCAGCTAATGAAAAACTGTTTTTT.